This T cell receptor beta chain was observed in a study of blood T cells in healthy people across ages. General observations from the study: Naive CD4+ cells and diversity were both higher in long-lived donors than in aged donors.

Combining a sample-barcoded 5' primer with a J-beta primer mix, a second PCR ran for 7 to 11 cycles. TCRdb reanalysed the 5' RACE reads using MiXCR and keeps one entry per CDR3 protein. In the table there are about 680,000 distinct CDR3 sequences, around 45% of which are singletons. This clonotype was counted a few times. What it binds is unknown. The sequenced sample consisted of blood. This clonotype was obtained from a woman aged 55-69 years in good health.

The CDR3 loop reads CASSTTGQKAHYGYTF. CDR3 coding DNA: TGTGCCAGCAGCACAACCGGTCAGAAGGCGCACTATGGCTACACCTTC. The chain couples TRBV12-3 or TRBV12-4 to TRBJ1-2; D gene ambiguous. Trimming took 6 bases from V and 3 from J, leaving 20 bases between them. The CDR3 runs 16 residues.